The rows below give T cell receptor beta chains drawn from one sample of a study of cytomegalovirus exposure and HLA in healthy donors. Repertoires were generated with immunoSEQ multiplex PCR, while TCRdb's copy carries only in-frame clones and drops some. In the table there are fewer than 200,000 clones, 82% of which are singletons. The sample was PBMCs. The receptors stem from a girl aged 2 to 9 in good health and CMV-seropositive. The CDR3 runs from the conserved cysteine through the conserved F or W. Each record gives: V gene, clone size, CDR3 protein. Size is omitted from some rows. Given values are once, few, many or a class for expanded clones.

V gene: TRBV30; clone size: -; CDR3 protein: CAWSVTSGSQETQYF
V gene: TRBV13; clone size: -; CDR3 protein: CASSLARRGPPAYGYTF
V gene: TRBV4-1; clone size: -; CDR3 protein: CASSQRQGARYGYTF
V gene: TRBV5-4; clone size: -; CDR3 protein: CASSPEVGRPGNTIYF
V gene: TRBV30; clone size: -; CDR3 protein: CAWSLIFGGYTF
V gene: TRBV6-4; clone size: many; CDR3 protein: CASSAGTYNEQFF
V gene: TRBV6-5; clone size: once; CDR3 protein: CASSYSRGDTQYF
V gene: TRBV7-9; clone size: -; CDR3 protein: CASSPNRDKQETQYF
V gene: TRBV10-3; clone size: -; CDR3 protein: CAISLARDYEQYF
V gene: TRBV7-8; clone size: -; CDR3 protein: CASHTGGHEQYF
V gene: TRBV19; clone size: -; CDR3 protein: CASSIQGKMNTEAFF
V gene: TRBV2; clone size: -; CDR3 protein: CASSLPDMNYEQYF
V gene: TRBV18; clone size: -; CDR3 protein: CASSPMTSAPVKQYF
V gene: TRBV6-5; clone size: -; CDR3 protein: CATFRGRLSAAFF
V gene: TRBV7-3; clone size: few; CDR3 protein: CASSFVGGTEAFF
V gene: TRBV5-1; clone size: -; CDR3 protein: CASSWEGSIYNEQFF
V gene: TRBV29-1; clone size: -; CDR3 protein: CSVVGQWGHEQYF
V gene: TRBV6-4; clone size: once; CDR3 protein: CASSPSAGEGTGELFF
V gene: TRBV4-1; clone size: few; CDR3 protein: CASSQLAVGSTDTQYF
V gene: TRBV7-9; clone size: -; CDR3 protein: CASSTATGLDVDTQYF
V gene: TRBV28; clone size: -; CDR3 protein: CASSFPTPRTSGAQETQYF
V gene: TRBV7-2; clone size: -; CDR3 protein: CASSSQMEVQPQHF
V gene: TRBV18; clone size: once; CDR3 protein: CASSLGRTGELFF
V gene: TRBV30; clone size: -; CDR3 protein: CAWSVGGATEAFF
V gene: TRBV27; clone size: -; CDR3 protein: CASSLARGNEKLFF
V gene: TRBV19; clone size: few; CDR3 protein: CASSMGGTNEKLFF
V gene: TRBV29-1; clone size: -; CDR3 protein: CSVRDNFNQPQHF
V gene: TRBV6-1; clone size: -; CDR3 protein: CASSDRGHSYEQYF
V gene: TRBV11-2; clone size: -; CDR3 protein: CASSADRDNTIYF
V gene: TRBV19; clone size: -; CDR3 protein: CASTHILGQGKTEAFF
V gene: TRBV27; clone size: -; CDR3 protein: CASRTLAGRPGELFF
V gene: TRBV27; clone size: -; CDR3 protein: CASSLLSGMETQYF
V gene: TRBV6-6; clone size: -; CDR3 protein: CASSYSDRANYGYTF
V gene: TRBV30; clone size: -; CDR3 protein: CAWTLSGNTIYF
V gene: TRBV30; clone size: few; CDR3 protein: CAWRGDRVYNEQFF
V gene: TRBV6-1; clone size: few; CDR3 protein: CASSPGQVEAFF
V gene: TRBV6-1; clone size: few; CDR3 protein: CASSEFPVGQGLNQPQHF
V gene: TRBV7-9; clone size: -; CDR3 protein: CASSPRTGGHEQYF
V gene: TRBV29-1; clone size: -; CDR3 protein: CSVTNRGGNTEAFF
V gene: TRBV19; clone size: -; CDR3 protein: CASSMGQVSNQPQHF
V gene: TRBV19; clone size: -; CDR3 protein: CASSNRRSYNEQFF
V gene: TRBV6-1; clone size: -; CDR3 protein: CASSEPGQGESQPQHF
V gene: TRBV19; clone size: -; CDR3 protein: CASRLGPHSNQPQHF